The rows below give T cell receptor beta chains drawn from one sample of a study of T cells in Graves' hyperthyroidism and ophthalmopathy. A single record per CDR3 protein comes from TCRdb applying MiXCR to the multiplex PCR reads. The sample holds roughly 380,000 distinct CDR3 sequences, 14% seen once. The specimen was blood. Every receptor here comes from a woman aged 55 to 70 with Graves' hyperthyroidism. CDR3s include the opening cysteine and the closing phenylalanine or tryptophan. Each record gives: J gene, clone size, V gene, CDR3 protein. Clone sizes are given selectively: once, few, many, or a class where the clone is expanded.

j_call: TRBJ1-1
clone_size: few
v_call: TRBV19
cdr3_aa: CASSIETTGLNTEAFF

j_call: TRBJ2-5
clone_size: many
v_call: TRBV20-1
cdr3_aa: CSASMGTGRETQYF

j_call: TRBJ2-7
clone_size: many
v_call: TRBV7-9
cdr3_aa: CASSLKARDTGYEQYF

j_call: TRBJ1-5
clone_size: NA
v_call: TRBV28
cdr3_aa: CASSRDYRADQPQHF

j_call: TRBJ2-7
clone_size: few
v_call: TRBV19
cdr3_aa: CASSMVGGSYEQYF

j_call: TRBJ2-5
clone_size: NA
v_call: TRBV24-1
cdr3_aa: CATSDRTSGETQYF

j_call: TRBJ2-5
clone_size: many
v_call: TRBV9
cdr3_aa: CASSVGDTGWETQYF

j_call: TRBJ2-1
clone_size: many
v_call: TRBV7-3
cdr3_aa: CASSLLGQGKNEQFF

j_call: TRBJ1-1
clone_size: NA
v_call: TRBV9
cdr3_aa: CASAGSRNTEAFF

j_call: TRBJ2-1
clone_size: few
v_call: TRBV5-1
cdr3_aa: CASSLATVAEQFF

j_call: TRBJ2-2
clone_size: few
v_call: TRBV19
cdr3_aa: CASSTGGNTGELFF

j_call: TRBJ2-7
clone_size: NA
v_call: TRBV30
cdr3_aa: CAWTPDRAYEQYF

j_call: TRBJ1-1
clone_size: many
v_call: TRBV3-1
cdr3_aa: CASRGTVNTEAFF

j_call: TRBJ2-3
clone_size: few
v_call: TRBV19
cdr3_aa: CASSIPRGTDTQYF

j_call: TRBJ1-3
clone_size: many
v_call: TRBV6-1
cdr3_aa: CASSTGSSGNTIYF

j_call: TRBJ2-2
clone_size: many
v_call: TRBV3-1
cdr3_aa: CASSQDPPGELFF

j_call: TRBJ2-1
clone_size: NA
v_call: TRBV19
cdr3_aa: CASTPGAGNEQFF

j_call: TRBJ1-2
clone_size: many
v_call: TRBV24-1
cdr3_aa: CATSDLRQGVYGYTF

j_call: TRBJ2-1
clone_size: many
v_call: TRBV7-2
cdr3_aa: CASSLSPVRDLARNEQFF

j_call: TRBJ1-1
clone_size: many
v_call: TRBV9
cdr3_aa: CASSVAGGYTEAFF

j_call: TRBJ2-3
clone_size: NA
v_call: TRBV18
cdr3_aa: CASSPRRGDTQYF

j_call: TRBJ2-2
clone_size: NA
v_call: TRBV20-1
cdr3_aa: CSARDPSGTSGTNTGELFF

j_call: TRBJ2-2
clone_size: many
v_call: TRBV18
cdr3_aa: CASSPPLAGNTGELFF

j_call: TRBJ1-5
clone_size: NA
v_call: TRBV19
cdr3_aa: CASSTRQDSNQPQHF

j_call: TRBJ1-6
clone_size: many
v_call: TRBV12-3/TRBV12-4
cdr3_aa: CASSLDRDSPLHF

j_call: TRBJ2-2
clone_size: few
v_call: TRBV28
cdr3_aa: CASRMASTGATGELFF

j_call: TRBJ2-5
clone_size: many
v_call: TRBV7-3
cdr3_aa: CASSFVGGETQYF

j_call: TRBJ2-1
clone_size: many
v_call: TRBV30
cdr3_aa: CAWSVSSRNEQFF

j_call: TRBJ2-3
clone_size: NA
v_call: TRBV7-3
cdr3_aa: CASSGLDRGYF

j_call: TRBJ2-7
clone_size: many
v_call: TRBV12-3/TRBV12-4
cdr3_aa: CASSQGTSGRDEQYF

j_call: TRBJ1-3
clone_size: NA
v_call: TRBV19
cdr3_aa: CATLYGDGNTIHF

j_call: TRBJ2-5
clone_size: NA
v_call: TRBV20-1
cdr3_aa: CSTSGTSGRAALETQYF

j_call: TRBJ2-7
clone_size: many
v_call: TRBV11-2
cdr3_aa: CASSRLSGAYEQYF

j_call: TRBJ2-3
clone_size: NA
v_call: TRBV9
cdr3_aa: CASSVALAGNSDTQYF

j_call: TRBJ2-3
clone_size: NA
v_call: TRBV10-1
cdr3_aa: CASSGLAGAADTQYF